The source of this T cell receptor (beta chain) is a study of OX40 agonist ivuxolimab in advanced cancers. Study details: Of the participants, 35% to 50% had some prior anti-PD-1, anti-PD-L1 or anti-CTLA-4 therapy, which was allowed.

Findings and caveats of the study: Clones of CD4+ and CD8+ blood T cells grew by week 6 at doses of 0.1 to 3.0 mg/kg.

Germline V lookup: CDR1 KGHSH, CDR2 LQKENI. The CDR3 is 14 residues long. The germline V and J ends were trimmed by 3 bases and 2 bases, with 11 bases remaining between them. This table comes from immunoSEQ multiplex PCR, and its TCRdb copy is limited to in-frame clones, with some not included. The repertoire has 20,000 to 25,000 clones, 85% to 95% of them found once; the top ten carry over 50%. As for this clone: Its cognate antigen is unknown.

Sampled blood was obtained at baseline, cycle 4 day 1, and cycle 7 day 1. The sequence came from an adult with an advanced solid tumor such as melanoma, head and neck, liver or kidney cancer. Sample: CD4+ or CD8+ T cells sorted from blood, taken in a trial of the OX40 agonist ivuxolimab. This chain joins TRBV18 and TRBJ2-7, with D perhaps being TRBD1 or TRBD2 (5 bases each). CDR3 bases: TGTGCCAGCTCACCTAGGGACCGAACCTACGAGCAGTACTTC. Translated: CASSPRDRTYEQYF.